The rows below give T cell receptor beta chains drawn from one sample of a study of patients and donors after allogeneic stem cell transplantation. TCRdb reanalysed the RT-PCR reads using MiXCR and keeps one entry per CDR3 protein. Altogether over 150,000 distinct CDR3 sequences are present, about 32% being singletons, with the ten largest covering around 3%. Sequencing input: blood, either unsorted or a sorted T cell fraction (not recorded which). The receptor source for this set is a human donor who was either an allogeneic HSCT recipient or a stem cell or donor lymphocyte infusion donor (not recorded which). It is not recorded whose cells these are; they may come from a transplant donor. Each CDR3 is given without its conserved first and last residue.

ASSSYTGFSSYEQY,TRBJ2-7,TRBV27
ASSLGSGKSYEQY,TRBJ2-7,TRBV12-3/TRBV12-4
ASSYNRVNQPQH,TRBJ1-5,TRBV6-5
ASSEVLSPLH,TRBJ1-6,TRBV28
ASSQWGEQY,TRBJ2-7,TRBV16
ASSQRGGNQPQH,TRBJ1-5,TRBV27
SARGTSIWGEQF,TRBJ2-1,TRBV20-1
AWSGPNYGYT,TRBJ1-2,TRBV30
ASSPPGQDQPQH,TRBJ1-5,TRBV18
ASSSSGQGNTGELF,TRBJ2-2,TRBV7-3
ASSLEGASEQY,TRBJ2-7,TRBV5-1
ASSRQGGYYNEQF,TRBJ2-1,TRBV14
ASSFEGRRNEKLF,TRBJ1-4,TRBV5-1
ASRIGGAGEKLF,TRBJ1-4,TRBV6-6
SVDGTGFNEQF,TRBJ2-1,TRBV29-1
ASTSKVGYT,TRBJ1-2,TRBV28
ASSPDRDGNIQY,TRBJ2-4,TRBV7-3
ASGAGKSYEQY,TRBJ2-7,TRBV3-1
SAPTSVYYNEQF,TRBJ2-1,TRBV20-1
ASSLAGHGNEKLF,TRBJ1-4,TRBV7-9
ASSMGGTLTYEQY,TRBJ2-7,TRBV19
SARRDHGNEQF,TRBJ2-1,TRBV20-1
ASSQSWASNTEAF,TRBJ1-1,TRBV16
ASSGSGQHYGYT,TRBJ1-2,TRBV6-5
ASSLRQSANTGELF,TRBJ2-2,TRBV5-1
ASSQPDRAQPQH,TRBJ1-5,TRBV4-1
ATSVGGQGTDTQY,TRBJ2-3,TRBV24-1
ATGIAGSSREQF,TRBJ2-1,TRBV5-1
ASSQAQDGEKLF,TRBJ1-4,TRBV4-1
SARDLSTGDSPLH,TRBJ1-6,TRBV20-1
ASSESGTRLAKNIQY,TRBJ2-4,TRBV25-1
SARGASSRTDTQY,TRBJ2-3,TRBV20-1
ATGKPQETQY,TRBJ2-5,TRBV10-2